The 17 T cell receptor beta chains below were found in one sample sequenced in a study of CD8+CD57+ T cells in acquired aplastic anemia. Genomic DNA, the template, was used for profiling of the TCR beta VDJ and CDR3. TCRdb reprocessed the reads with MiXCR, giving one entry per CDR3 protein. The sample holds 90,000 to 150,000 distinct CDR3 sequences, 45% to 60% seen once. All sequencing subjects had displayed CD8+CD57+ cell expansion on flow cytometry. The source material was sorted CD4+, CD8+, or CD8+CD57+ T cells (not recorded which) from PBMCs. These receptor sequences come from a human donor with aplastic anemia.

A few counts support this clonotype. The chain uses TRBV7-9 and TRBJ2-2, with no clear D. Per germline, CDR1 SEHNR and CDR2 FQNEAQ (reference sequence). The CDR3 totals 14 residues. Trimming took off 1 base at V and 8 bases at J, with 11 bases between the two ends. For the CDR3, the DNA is TGTGCCAGCAGCTTAGTCCTCCTTGGGGGGGAGCTGTTTTTT. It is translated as CASSLVLLGGELFF. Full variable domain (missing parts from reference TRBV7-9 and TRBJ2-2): DTGVSQNPRHKITKRGQNVTFRCDPISEHNRLYWYRQTLGQGPEFLTYFQNEAQLEKSRLLSDRFSAERPKGSFSTLEIQRTEQGDSAMYLCASSLVLLGGELFFGEGSRLTVL.

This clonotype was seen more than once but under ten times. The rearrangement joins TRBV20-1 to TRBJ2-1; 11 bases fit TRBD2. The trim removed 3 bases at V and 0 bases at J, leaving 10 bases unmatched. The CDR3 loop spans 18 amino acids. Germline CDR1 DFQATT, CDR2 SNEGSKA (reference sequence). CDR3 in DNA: TGCAGTGCTAGGGTCTTCGGCCTAGCGGGAGGCTCCTACAATGAGCAGTTCTTC. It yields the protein CSARVFGLAGGSYNEQFF.

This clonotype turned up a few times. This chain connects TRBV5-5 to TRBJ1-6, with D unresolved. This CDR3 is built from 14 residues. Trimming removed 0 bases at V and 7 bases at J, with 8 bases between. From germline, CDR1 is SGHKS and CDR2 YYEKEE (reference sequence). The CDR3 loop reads CASSLEWINSPLHF. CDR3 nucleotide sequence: TGTGCCAGCAGCTTGGAATGGATCAATTCACCCCTCCACTTT.

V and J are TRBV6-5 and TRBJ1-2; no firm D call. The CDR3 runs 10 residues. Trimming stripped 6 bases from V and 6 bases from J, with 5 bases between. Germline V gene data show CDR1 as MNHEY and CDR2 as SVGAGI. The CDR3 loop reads CASRVNGYTF. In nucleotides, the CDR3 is TGTGCCAGCAGGGTGAATGGCTACACCTTC.

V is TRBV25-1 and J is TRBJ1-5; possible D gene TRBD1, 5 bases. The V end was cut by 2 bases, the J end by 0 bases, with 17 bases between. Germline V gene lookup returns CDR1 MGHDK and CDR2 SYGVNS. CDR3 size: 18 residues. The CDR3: CASSERSKGPISNQPQHF. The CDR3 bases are TGTGCCAGCAGTGAACGCAGCAAGGGACCGATTAGCAATCAGCCCCAGCATTTT.

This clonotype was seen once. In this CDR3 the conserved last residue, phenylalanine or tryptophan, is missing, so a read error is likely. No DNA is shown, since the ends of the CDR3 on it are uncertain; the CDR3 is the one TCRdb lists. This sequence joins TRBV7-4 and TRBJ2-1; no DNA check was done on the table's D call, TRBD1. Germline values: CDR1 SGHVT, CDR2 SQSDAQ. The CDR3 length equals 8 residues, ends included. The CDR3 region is CASSPGTE.

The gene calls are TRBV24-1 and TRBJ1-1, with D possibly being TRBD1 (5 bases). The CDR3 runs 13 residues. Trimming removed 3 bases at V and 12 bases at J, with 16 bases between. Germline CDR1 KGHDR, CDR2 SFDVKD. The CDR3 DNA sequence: TGTGCCACCAGTGATGCGGGGCACCCTGCATCTTTCTTT. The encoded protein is CATSDAGHPASFF.

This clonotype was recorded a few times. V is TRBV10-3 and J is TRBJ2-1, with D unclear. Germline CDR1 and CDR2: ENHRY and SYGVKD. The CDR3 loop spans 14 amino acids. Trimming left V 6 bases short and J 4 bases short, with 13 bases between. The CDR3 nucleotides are TGTGCCATCAGCTTCTCCGAGATATACAATGAGCAGTTCTTC. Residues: CAISFSEIYNEQFF.

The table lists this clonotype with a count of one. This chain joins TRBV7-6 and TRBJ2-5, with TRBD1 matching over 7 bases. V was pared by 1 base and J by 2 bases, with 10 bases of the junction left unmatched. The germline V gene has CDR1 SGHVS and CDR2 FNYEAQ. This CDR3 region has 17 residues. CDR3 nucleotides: TGTGCCAGCAGCTTAGTCGTCGGGACAGCGATACAAGAGACCCAGTACTTC. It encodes CASSLVVGTAIQETQYF.

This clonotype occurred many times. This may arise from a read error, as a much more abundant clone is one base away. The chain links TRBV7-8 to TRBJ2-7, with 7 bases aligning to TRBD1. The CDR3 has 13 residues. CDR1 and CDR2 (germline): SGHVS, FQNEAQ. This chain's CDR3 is CASAGDSTYEQCF. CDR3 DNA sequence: TGTGCCAGCGCAGGGGACAGCACCTACGAGCAGTGCTTC. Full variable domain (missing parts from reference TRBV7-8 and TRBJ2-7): GAGVSQSPRYKVAKRGQDVALRCDPISGHVSLFWYQQALGQGPEFLTYFQNEAQLDKSGLPSDRFFAERPEGSVSTLKIQRTQQEDSAVYLCASAGDSTYEQCFGPGTRLTVT.

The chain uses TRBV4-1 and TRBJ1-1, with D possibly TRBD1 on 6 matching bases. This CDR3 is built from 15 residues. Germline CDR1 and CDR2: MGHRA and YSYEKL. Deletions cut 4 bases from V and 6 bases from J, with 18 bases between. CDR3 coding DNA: TGCGCCAGCAGCCCGGTGACAGGCCGAGGATCTGAAGCTTTCTTT. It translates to CASSPVTGRGSEAFF.

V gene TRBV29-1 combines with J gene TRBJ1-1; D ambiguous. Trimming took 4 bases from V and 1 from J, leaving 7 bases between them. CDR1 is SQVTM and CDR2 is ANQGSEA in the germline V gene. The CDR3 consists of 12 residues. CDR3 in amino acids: CSVVRQNTEAFF. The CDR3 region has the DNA TGCAGCGTTGTACGTCAGAACACTGAAGCTTTCTTT.

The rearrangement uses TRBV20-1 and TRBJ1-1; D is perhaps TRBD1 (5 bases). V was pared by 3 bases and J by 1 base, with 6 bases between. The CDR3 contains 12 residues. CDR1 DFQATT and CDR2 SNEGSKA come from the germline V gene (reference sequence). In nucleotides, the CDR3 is TGCAGTGCTAGGGGGCGGAACACTGAAGCTTTCTTT. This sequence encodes CSARGRNTEAFF.

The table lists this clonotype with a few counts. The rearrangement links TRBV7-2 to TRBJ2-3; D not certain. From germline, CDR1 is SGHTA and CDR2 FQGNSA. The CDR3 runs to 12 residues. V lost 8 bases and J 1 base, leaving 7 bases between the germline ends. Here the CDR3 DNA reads TGTGCCAGCGGAAGGGGCACAGATACGCAGTATTTT. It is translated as CASGRGTDTQYF. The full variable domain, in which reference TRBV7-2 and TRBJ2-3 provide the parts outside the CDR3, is GAGVSQSPSNKVTEKGKDVELRCDPISGHTALYWYRQSLGQGLEFLIYFQGNSAPDKSGLPSDRFSAERTGGSVSTLTIQRTQQEDSAVYLCASGRGTDTQYFGPGTRLTVL.

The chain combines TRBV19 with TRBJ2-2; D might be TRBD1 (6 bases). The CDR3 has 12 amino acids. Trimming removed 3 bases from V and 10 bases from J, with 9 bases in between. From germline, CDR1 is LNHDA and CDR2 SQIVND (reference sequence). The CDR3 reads CASSITGLELFF. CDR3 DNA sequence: TGTGCCAGTAGTATCACAGGGTTGGAGCTGTTTTTT.

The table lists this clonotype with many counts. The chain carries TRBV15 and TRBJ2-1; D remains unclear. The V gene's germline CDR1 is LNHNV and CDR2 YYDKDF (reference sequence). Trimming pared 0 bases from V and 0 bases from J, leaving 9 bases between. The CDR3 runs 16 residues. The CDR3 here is CATSRDRLSSYNEQFF. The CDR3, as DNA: TGTGCCACCAGCAGAGACAGGCTGAGCTCCTACAATGAGCAGTTCTTC.

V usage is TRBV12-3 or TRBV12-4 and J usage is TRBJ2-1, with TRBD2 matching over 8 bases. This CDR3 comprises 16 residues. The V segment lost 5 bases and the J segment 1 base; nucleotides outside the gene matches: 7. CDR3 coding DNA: TGTGCCAGCAGTGCCCCGCGACTAGCGTCCTACAATGAGCAGTTCTTC. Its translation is CASSAPRLASYNEQFF.